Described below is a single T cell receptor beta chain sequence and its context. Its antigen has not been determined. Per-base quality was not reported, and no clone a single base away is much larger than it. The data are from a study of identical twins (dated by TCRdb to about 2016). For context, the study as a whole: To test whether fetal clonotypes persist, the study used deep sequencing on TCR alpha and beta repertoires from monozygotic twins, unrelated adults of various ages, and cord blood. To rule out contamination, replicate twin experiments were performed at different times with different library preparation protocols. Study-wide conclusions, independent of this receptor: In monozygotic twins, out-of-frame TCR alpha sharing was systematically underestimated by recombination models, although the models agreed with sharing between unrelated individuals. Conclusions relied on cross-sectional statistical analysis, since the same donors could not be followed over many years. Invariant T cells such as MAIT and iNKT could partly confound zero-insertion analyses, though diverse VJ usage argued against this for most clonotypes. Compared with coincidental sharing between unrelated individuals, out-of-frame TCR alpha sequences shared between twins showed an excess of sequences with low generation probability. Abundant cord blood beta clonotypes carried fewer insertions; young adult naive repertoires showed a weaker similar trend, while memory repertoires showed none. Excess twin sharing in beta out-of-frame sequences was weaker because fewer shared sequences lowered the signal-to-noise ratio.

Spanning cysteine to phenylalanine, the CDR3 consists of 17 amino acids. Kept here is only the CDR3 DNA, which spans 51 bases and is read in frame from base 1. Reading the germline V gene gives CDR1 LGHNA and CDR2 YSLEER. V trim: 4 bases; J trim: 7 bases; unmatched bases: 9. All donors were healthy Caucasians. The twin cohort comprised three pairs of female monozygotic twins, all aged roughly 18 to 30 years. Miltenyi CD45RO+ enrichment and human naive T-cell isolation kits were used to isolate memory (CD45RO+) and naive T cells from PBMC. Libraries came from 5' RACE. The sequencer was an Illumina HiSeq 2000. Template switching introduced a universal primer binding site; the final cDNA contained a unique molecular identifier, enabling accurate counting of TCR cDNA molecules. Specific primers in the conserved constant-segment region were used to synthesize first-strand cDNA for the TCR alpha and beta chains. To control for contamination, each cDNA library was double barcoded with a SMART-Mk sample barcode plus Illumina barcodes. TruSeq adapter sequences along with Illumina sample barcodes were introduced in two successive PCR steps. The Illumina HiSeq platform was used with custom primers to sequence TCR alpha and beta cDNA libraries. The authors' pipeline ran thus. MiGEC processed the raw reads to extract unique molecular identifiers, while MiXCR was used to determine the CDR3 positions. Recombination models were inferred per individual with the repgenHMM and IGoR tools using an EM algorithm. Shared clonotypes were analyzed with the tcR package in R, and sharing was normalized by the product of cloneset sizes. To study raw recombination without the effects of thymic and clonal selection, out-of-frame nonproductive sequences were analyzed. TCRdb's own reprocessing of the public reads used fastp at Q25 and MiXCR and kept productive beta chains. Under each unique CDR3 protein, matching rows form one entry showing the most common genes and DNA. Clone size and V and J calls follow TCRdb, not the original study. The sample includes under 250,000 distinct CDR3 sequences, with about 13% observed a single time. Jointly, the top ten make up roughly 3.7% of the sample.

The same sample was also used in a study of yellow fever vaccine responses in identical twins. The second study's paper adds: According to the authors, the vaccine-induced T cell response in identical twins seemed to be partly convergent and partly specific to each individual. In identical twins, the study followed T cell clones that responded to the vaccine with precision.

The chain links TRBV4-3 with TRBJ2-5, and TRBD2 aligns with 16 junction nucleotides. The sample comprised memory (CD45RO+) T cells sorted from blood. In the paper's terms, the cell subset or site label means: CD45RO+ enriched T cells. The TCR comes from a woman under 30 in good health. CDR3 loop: CASSLGTSGREAGTQYF. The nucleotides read TGCGCCAGCAGCCTTGGGACTAGCGGGAGGGAAGCGGGGACCCAGTACTTC.